This record concerns one T cell receptor (beta chain) sequence. Per germline, CDR1 MGHDK and CDR2 SYGVNS. The CDR3 is 18 residues long. The V segment lost 5 bases and the J segment 4 bases; nucleotides outside the gene matches: 17. This entry comes from a study of cytomegalovirus exposure and HLA in healthy donors. PCR involved 60 Vbeta and 13 Jbeta primers. Clones were sequenced by immunoSEQ multiplex PCR, and TCRdb holds only the in-frame ones, with some missing. The sample lists about 120,000 clones; roughly 80% were seen once. This TCR derives from a woman aged 40 to 49 in good health and CMV-seropositive. V and J are TRBV25-1 and TRBJ1-2, with 9 bases lining up with TRBD1. What was sequenced was PBMCs. CDR3 coding DNA: TGTGCCAGCAGTACCCCTCAAAGGACAGGGGTGGGGGGCTATGGCTACACCTTC. The encoded protein is CASSTPQRTGVGGYGYTF.